Below, one T cell receptor beta chain is given with its context. There is no known antigen for this receptor. This clone may be a read error of a much larger clone one base away. The hyperthyroidism patients were between 18 and 65 years old and newly diagnosed, with a disease duration of less than 2 months. Patients with uncontrolled infections, other autoimmune diseases, pregnancy or lactation were excluded. Clinical symptoms, serum thyroxine and TRAb, thyroid ultrasound, and orbital computed tomography formed the basis for the diagnoses. Blood from progressor patients was drawn when they were first diagnosed with hyperthyroidism, before any ophthalmopathy symptoms appeared. Ficoll-Paque density gradient centrifugation was used to isolate PBMCs from around 9.1 ml of fresh peripheral blood. Patients classed as progressors first received a Graves' hyperthyroidism diagnosis and then went on to develop ophthalmopathy during follow-up. Trizol reagent was used to extract total RNA, and RNA quality was then checked on an Agilent 2100 Bioanalyzer.

The CDR3 contains 14 residues, cysteine and phenylalanine counted. Only the CDR3 DNA is retained, 42 bases long and in frame from the first base. Via the germline V gene, CDR1 is MRHNA and CDR2 SNTAGT. TCR beta CDR3 regions were amplified from RNA transcripts. A first-round RT-PCR of the TCR CDR3 used the HTBI primer set with the Qiagen OneStep RT-PCR kit. A second multiplex PCR round built the libraries, followed by size selection and purification. Libraries were sequenced paired-end with 100 bp reads on an Illumina HiSeq2000. The source study handled its data this way. SOAPnuke was used to process the raw data, removing reads that contained adapters or uncalled bases, had a mean Phred below 15, or lacked an exact match to the constant primer or identifier. High-quality paired reads were merged with COPE v1.2.5, and unique nucleotide sequences were defined as clonotypes. MiTCR v1.1 was used to align clonotypes to the IMGT TRBV, TRBD and TRBJ reference segments. Only V-J combinations with frequency above 0.0001, covering 98% to 99.2% of repertoires, were analysed. The TCS score was defined as F50 (clonal expansion) divided by E x V (chaos), with BLOSUM62-based TCRdist calculated between CDR3 peptides within each V-J. Welch's t-statistics and random forest reduced just over 500 V-J features to 13, which were used in a naive Bayes classifier (R e1071). TCRdb applied fastp at Q25 and MiXCR to the public reads, then kept only in-frame beta chains. All rows with the same CDR3 protein become a single entry with the most common DNA and genes. The V and J calls here are based on TCRdb, not the publication. The sample profile shows 690,000 or so distinct CDR3 sequences; about 19% of them were found once. Around 15% of the sample rests with the top ten.

These data originate in a study of T cells in Graves' hyperthyroidism and ophthalmopathy (dated by TCRdb to about 2019). With regard to the full study: Peripheral blood was collected at initial diagnosis, before any treatment. A discovery cohort of about 96 patients, roughly 43 with Graves' ophthalmopathy and 55 to 60 with stable Graves' hyperthyroidism, was used to find distinguishing TCR V-J signatures. The 100 or so discovery patients were divided at random into training and test sets in a 7:3 ratio. After sampling, hyperthyroidism patients received methimazole starting at 30 mg daily, and ophthalmopathy patients received high-dose intravenous methylprednisolone. An independent validation cohort of around 20 hyperthyroidism patients and 17 patients who later progressed to ophthalmopathy tested prospective prediction of ophthalmopathy. TCR Vbeta CDR3 sequencing of 120 to 150 peripheral blood samples (fewer than 45 ophthalmopathy, roughly 72 hyperthyroidism and approximately 17 progressor patients) is reported in the paper. In roughly six Graves' hyperthyroidism patients, the study also compared T-cell repertoires from thyroid tissue with T-cell repertoires from blood.

Points the paper makes about the study in general: In cross-validation, a model built on a 13 V-J signature told ophthalmopathy apart from stable hyperthyroidism with 85% to 90% sensitivity and approximately 81% specificity, and in testing the same model reached 80%/75%. No statistical method was used to fix the sample size in advance, and group allocation was not hidden from the investigators. Most expanded thyroid clonotypes (frequency above 0.001) were also found in blood, which suggests that blood repertoires may mirror thyroid immune responses. During validation, the model predicted progression to ophthalmopathy a median of approximately six months ahead of onset, with almost 71% sensitivity and 72.22% specificity.

The rearranged chain carries TRBV6-4 and TRBJ1-1, with the identity of the D gene unclear. The sample was blood. This receptor was identified in a woman in her forties or fifties with Graves' hyperthyroidism that later progressed to Graves' ophthalmopathy. The CDR3 region: CASSEFGRSAEDFF. The nucleotide sequence is TGTGCCAGCAGTGAATTCGGGAGGTCGGCTGAAGATTTCTTT.